In this sample, the clone carrying this TCR beta chain turned up many times. The sample is drawn from a study of neurological immune-mediated disorders. cDNA synthesis was performed by 5'RACE with 10-nucleotide random UMIs. Every sequencing run produced over 180 million TCR-beta sequences that came from 15-18 subjects. MiXCR was run by TCRdb on the 5' RACE reads, yielding one entry per CDR3 protein. Of about 71,000 distinct CDR3 sequences listed, around 3% are singletons. Per the germline V gene, CDR1 is LNHNV and CDR2 is YYDKDF (reference sequence). V was cut by 1 base and J by 5 bases, with 15 bases left in between. This CDR3 has 16 amino acids.

The chain couples TRBV15 to TRBJ2-1; D might be TRBD2 (6 bases). The material sequenced was PBMCs. The TCR comes from a man aged 35 to 55 with multiple sclerosis. The CDR3 nucleotides read TGTGCCACCAGCAGAGGGTGGTCGGGAGACCACAATGAGCAGTTCTTC. Residues: CATSRGWSGDHNEQFF.